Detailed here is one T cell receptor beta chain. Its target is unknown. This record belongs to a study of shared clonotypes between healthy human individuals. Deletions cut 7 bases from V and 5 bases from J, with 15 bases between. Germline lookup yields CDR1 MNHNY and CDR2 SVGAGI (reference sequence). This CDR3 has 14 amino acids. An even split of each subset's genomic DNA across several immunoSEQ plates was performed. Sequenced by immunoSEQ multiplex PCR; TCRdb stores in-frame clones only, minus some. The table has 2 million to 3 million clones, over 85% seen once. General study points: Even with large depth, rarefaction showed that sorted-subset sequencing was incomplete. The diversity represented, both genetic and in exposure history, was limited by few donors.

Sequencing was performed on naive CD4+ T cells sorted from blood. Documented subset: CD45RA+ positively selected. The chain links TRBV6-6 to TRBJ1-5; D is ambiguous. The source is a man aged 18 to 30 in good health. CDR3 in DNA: TGTGCCAGCACCCAACCGGGCGGATATCAGCCCCAGCATTTT. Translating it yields CASTQPGGYQPQHF.